This TCR beta chain was captured in a study of regulatory T cells in long-lasting Graves disease. Time point here: newly diagnosed GD, antithyroid drugs for less than 3 months. PBMC RNA served as the TCR library source. Researchers made TCR beta libraries by using iRepertoire HTBI primers and running Arm-PCR on CDR3 regions. TCRdb independently ran MiXCR on the multiplex PCR reads; one entry per CDR3 protein. The sample consists of about 200,000 distinct CDR3 sequences, roughly 18% of them appearing once. These records were also assigned to another study, of T cells in Graves' hyperthyroidism and ophthalmopathy. That paper notes: No progression to ophthalmopathy during 18 months of follow-up defined stable disease. Initially, a first-round RT-PCR of the TCR CDR3 employed the HTBI primer set. Most clonotypes expanded in thyroid above 0.001 were likewise present in blood.

The sample consisted of peripheral blood mononuclear cells (PBMCs), taken at new diagnosis, from a patient treated with antithyroid drugs. The source is a young woman with Graves disease.

The CDR3 region is CASSIDPTALGPQHF. DNA for the CDR3: TGTGCCAGTAGTATAGATCCTACAGCCTTGGGGCCCCAGCATTTT. The chain uses TRBV19 and TRBJ1-5; no definite D call. Trimming cost V 0 bases and J 9 bases, with 15 bases left between them. The CDR3 consists of 15 residues. Germline values: CDR1 LNHDA, CDR2 SQIVND (reference sequence).